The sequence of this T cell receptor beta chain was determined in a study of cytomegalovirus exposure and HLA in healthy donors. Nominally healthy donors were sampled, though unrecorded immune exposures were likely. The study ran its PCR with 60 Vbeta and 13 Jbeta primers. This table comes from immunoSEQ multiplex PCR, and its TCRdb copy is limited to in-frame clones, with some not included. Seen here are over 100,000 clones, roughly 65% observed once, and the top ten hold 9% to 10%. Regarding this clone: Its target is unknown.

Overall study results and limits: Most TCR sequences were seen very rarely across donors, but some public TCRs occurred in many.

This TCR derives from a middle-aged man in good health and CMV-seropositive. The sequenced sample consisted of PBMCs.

The CDR3 is CASSPTRGGLPNTGELFF. The CDR3, as DNA: TGTGCCAGCAGCCCAACTAGGGGAGGGCTTCCGAACACCGGGGAGCTGTTTTTT. The rearrangement uses TRBV4-2 and TRBJ2-2; TRBD2 aligns across 7 bases. Germline loops: CDR1 LGHNA, CDR2 YNFKEQ. Trimming removed 4 bases from V and 0 bases from J; junction bases left unmatched: 11. This CDR3 region has 18 residues.